The 20 T cell receptor beta chains below were found in one sample sequenced in a study of blood T cells in healthy people across ages. Through a sample-barcoded 5' primer and a J-beta primer mix, a second PCR was run for roughly 6 to 12 cycles. TCRdb passed the 5' RACE reads through MiXCR, listing each CDR3 protein once. This table has over 1,200,000 distinct CDR3 sequences, almost 60% appearing once. Sample: blood. The source is a man younger than 35 in good health.

This clonotype was found a few times. This chain joins TRBV20-1 and TRBJ2-7; D is undetermined. V lost 3 bases, J lost 2 bases, and 11 bases lay in between. This CDR3 has 13 residues. Germline CDR1 is DFQATT and CDR2 is SNEGSKA (reference sequence). The chain's CDR3 is CSARGDLTYEQYF. The CDR3 DNA reads TGCAGTGCTAGGGGTGATCTTACCTACGAGCAGTACTTC.

This clonotype was recorded at least ten times. The gene calls are TRBV25-1 and TRBJ2-3; TRBD2 agrees at 8 bases. Germline V gene lookup returns CDR1 MGHDK and CDR2 SYGVNS. With V trimmed by 2 bases and J by 0 bases, 10 bases remained unmatched. The CDR3 covers 18 residues. CDR3 residues: CASSEALRGGESTDTQYF. In DNA form, the CDR3 reads TGTGCCAGCAGTGAAGCCCTTCGGGGGGGCGAGAGCACAGATACGCAGTATTTT.

This clonotype showed up just a few times. V gene TRBV20-1 combines with J gene TRBJ2-3; TRBD1 might be the D (5 bases). V was pared by 6 bases and J by 8 bases, with 21 bases between. The V gene's germline CDR1 is DFQATT and CDR2 SNEGSKA (reference sequence). The CDR3 consists of 14 residues. The CDR3 sequence is CSAPDNTPRGTQYF. CDR3 nucleotides: TGCAGTGCACCGGACAACACCCCACGAGGTACGCAGTATTTT.

This clonotype has just a few counts. V usage is TRBV29-1 and J usage is TRBJ1-1; TRBD1 matches 11 bases. The V gene end was trimmed by 3 bases and the J gene end by 3 bases; junction bases not matched to a gene: 6. Germline CDR1 is SQVTM and CDR2 is ANQGSEA. This CDR3 contains 15 residues. As DNA, the CDR3 is TGCAGCGTTGACGTCTGGGGACAGGGGGACACTGAAGCTTTCTTT. Its protein is CSVDVWGQGDTEAFF.

V usage is TRBV25-1 and J usage is TRBJ2-3, with 11 bases fitting TRBD2. The J segment lost 6 bases and the V segment lost 1 base, leaving 6 bases of the junction unmatched. The CDR3 is 16 amino acids. Germline loops: CDR1 MGHDK, CDR2 SYGVNS. CDR3 sequence (DNA): TGTGCCAGCAGTGAATTAGCGGGAGGGGTATCCGATACGCAGTATTTT. This codes for CASSELAGGVSDTQYF.

The gene calls are TRBV3-1 and TRBJ2-3; no reliable D call. Germline V gene data show CDR1 as LGHDT and CDR2 as YNNKEL (reference sequence). The CDR3 totals 13 residues. V lost 4 bases and J lost 5, with 10 bases in between. The CDR3 region is CASSREERDTQYF. DNA of the CDR3: TGTGCCAGCAGCCGCGAAGAAAGAGATACGCAGTATTTT.

The chain links TRBV15 to TRBJ2-5; 12 nucleotides line up with TRBD2. The J call may be mistaken, given a closer DNA end match to TRBJ2-7. CDR1 LNHNV and CDR2 YYDKDF come from the germline V gene (reference sequence). CDR3 length: 15 amino acids. CDR3 bases: TGTGCCACCAGCGGCCCCACTAGCGGGAGGAGCGAGCAGTACTTC. As protein: CATSGPTSGRSEQYF.

V gene TRBV4-1 combines with J gene TRBJ1-2; D uncertain. The germline V gene has CDR1 MGHRA and CDR2 YSYEKL. V gave up 1 base and J gave up 3 bases, with 18 bases separating them. The CDR3 runs 17 residues. CDR3 sequence (DNA): TGCGCCAGCAGCCAAGTTGCGGACCCTGCCGGATACTATGGCTACACCTTC. Residues: CASSQVADPAGYYGYTF.

On this clonotype: One end of the junction varies from germline; a read error may be responsible. DNA for the CDR3: TGTGCCAGCAGCGTCCTAGCGGGAGTTGCCTACAATGGGCAGTTCTTC. Amino acids: CASSVLAGVAYNGQFF. The gene calls are TRBV7-2 and TRBJ2-1; the match to TRBD2 covers 10 bases. Germline-derived CDR1 and CDR2 are SGHTA and FQGNSA. The CDR3 length is 16 residues.

This chain connects TRBV4-3 to TRBJ2-3; maybe TRBD2 (5 bases). The V and J ends lost 0 bases and 6 bases respectively, with 19 bases between them. The CDR3 sequence is 17 residues long. The V gene's germline CDR1 is LGHNA and CDR2 YSLEER. DNA of the CDR3: TGCGCCAGCAGCCAAGAGCTGGCGTGGGAGCTGGTGGATACGCAGTATTTT. Translated: CASSQELAWELVDTQYF.

This clonotype occurred once. The chain links TRBV2 to TRBJ2-7, with D possibly TRBD2 on 5 matching bases. Trimming removed 0 bases at V and 1 base at J, with 10 bases between. CDR3 length: 15 amino acids. The V gene's germline CDR1 is SNHLY and CDR2 FYNNEI. The CDR3 region has the DNA TGTGCCAGCAGTGAAGCGTCTCTAGCTTCCTACGAGCAGTACTTC. Its translation is CASSEASLASYEQYF.

The genes are TRBV12-3 or TRBV12-4 and TRBJ1-2; D perhaps matches TRBD1 (5 bases). V shed 6 bases and J shed 12 bases, with 11 bases lying between them. This CDR3 has 10 amino acids. CDR3 protein: CASRGTGNTF. Here the CDR3 DNA reads TGTGCCAGCAGGGGAACAGGCAACACCTTC.

The chain links TRBV5-1 to TRBJ1-1; D ambiguous. CDR3 size: 15 residues. Germline assignment: CDR1 SGHRS and CDR2 YFSETQ. Trimming removed 0 bases from V and 0 bases from J, with 9 bases in between. This CDR3 is CASSLGLNMNTEAFF. For the CDR3, the DNA is TGCGCCAGCAGCTTGGGCCTCAACATGAACACTGAAGCTTTCTTT.

The chain couples TRBV20-1 to TRBJ2-3, with a tentative D call TRBD2 (5 bases). The CDR3 sequence is 14 residues long. Germline V gives CDR1 DFQATT, CDR2 SNEGSKA (reference sequence). Trimming took 2 bases from V and 2 from J, leaving 11 bases between them. CDR3 coding DNA: TGCAGTGCTAGATTCGGGATGACCACAGATACGCAGTATTTT. It yields the protein CSARFGMTTDTQYF.

This clonotype was seen only a few times. The chain employs TRBV20-1 and TRBJ1-1, with D hard to call. Trimming took off 0 bases at V and 6 bases at J, with 20 bases between the two ends. The CDR3 length is 16 residues. CDR1 is DFQATT and CDR2 is SNEGSKA in the germline V gene (reference sequence). The CDR3 loop is CSARDGLRPYPAEAFF. In DNA, the CDR3 is TGCAGTGCTAGAGATGGCCTCCGGCCCTACCCTGCTGAAGCTTTCTTT.

The V call is TRBV2, the J call TRBJ2-2; no definite D call. The CDR3 has 11 residues. Trimming stripped 7 bases from V and 6 bases from J, with 6 bases between. The germline V gene encodes CDR1 SNHLY and CDR2 FYNNEI. The CDR3 loop reads CASKSAGELFF. In DNA form, the CDR3 reads TGTGCCAGCAAGTCTGCCGGGGAGCTGTTTTTT.

The chain combines TRBV12-3 or TRBV12-4 with TRBJ1-1; 9 bases line up with TRBD1. V lost 3 bases, J lost 8 bases, and 1 base stayed unmatched. This CDR3 has 12 residues. The CDR3 reads CASSFGTGEAFF. The CDR3 DNA follows: TGTGCCAGCAGTTTCGGGACAGGGGAAGCTTTCTTT.

The V and J genes are TRBV20-1 and TRBJ2-7; D remains ambiguous. The CDR3 extends over 14 amino acids. Germline assignment: CDR1 DFQATT and CDR2 SNEGSKA (reference sequence). V was pared by 0 bases and J by 2 bases, with 11 bases between. This CDR3 is CSARDPENTYEQYF. The DNA of the CDR3 is TGCAGTGCTAGAGATCCAGAAAATACCTACGAGCAGTACTTC.

V usage is TRBV11-2 and J usage is TRBJ2-3; 10 bases match TRBD2. The V and J ends lost 3 bases and 4 bases, in that order; junction bases with no gene match: 4. This CDR3 is built from 15 residues. Germline CDR1 is SGHAT and CDR2 is FQNNGV. The CDR3 reads CASSFSGRSSDTQYF. The CDR3 nucleotides are TGTGCCAGCAGCTTTAGCGGGAGGAGTTCAGATACGCAGTATTTT.

This clonotype has a handful of counts. Written as DNA, the CDR3 is TGTGCCAGCAGTTCCGGGACGATCTACGAGCAGTACTTC. It translates to CASSSGTIYEQYF. V gene TRBV12-3 or TRBV12-4 combines with J gene TRBJ2-7; either TRBD1 or TRBD2 may fit D (5 bases each). V lost 4 bases and J 3 bases, leaving 10 bases between the germline ends. The CDR3 runs to 13 residues.